A single sample gave rise to the 6 T cell receptor beta chains below, sequenced in a study of T-cell reconstitution after alpha-beta-depleted transplantation in children. TCRbeta library construction was performed incorporating unique molecular identifiers. Each CDR3 protein gets one entry after TCRdb re-called the PCR reads with MiXCR. The sample lists some 530,000 distinct CDR3 sequences, about 12% occurring once. The sequences come from PBMCs from the stem cell graft donor, collected from the stem cell graft. Source of these receptors: a human donor who donated a stem cell graft to a child with combined immunodeficiency.

The rearrangement uses TRBV3-1 and TRBJ2-7; TRBD1 matches 7 bases. V shed 3 bases, J shed 2 bases, and the junction held 7 bases outside the gene matches. Germline V gives CDR1 LGHDT, CDR2 YNNKEL (reference sequence). There are 15 residues in the CDR3. The CDR3 protein is CASSQATTGPYEQYF. As DNA, the CDR3 is TGTGCCAGCAGCCAGGCTACGACAGGGCCCTACGAGCAGTACTTC.

This clonotype has a handful of counts. This rearrangement joins TRBV5-1 to TRBJ2-5; 7 positions match TRBD1. V lost 4 bases to trimming and J lost 5 bases; unmatched junction nucleotides: 8. Germline CDR1 reads SGHRS; CDR2 reads YFSETQ. This CDR3 has 14 residues. CDR3 coding DNA: TGCGCCAGCAGCAGACAGGGTAGTGTGGAGACCCAGTACTTC. Translated, it gives CASSRQGSVETQYF.

In this sample, this clonotype turned up a few times. The chain carries TRBV30 and TRBJ2-7; tentatively, D is TRBD2 (6 bases). The V and J ends lost 0 bases and 6 bases respectively, with 15 bases between them. Germline V gene sequence: CDR1 GTSNPN, CDR2 SVGIG (reference sequence). The CDR3 is 14 amino acids. CDR3 nucleotide sequence: TGTGCCTGGAGTGTAGTTAGCGGAAGTGGCGAGCAGTACTTC. It translates to CAWSVVSGSGEQYF.

This clonotype was detected only a few times. The CDR3 DNA reads as TGTGCCAGCAGCCCTAGGTTGGGTACCGGCACTGAAGCTTTCTTT. Translation: CASSPRLGTGTEAFF. The chain employs TRBV11-3 and TRBJ1-1, with D unclear. Germline values: CDR1 SGHNT, CDR2 YENEEA. V was cut by 5 bases and J by 4 bases, with 17 bases left in between. The length of the CDR3 is 15 residues.

This clonotype was found a few times. This rearrangement joins TRBV20-1 to TRBJ2-1, with a weak D call TRBD1 (6 bases). Trimming stripped 5 bases from V and 4 bases from J, with 18 bases between. The CDR3 has 15 residues. Germline V gives CDR1 DFQATT, CDR2 SNEGSKA (reference sequence). CDR3 nucleotide sequence: TGCAGTGCTGATACCGGGACACCACATTACAATGAGCAGTTCTTC. Its protein product is CSADTGTPHYNEQFF.

The V and J genes are TRBV29-1 and TRBJ2-4, with D hard to call. Per the germline V gene, CDR1 is SQVTM and CDR2 is ANQGSEA. With 4 bases removed from V and 0 bases from J, the gap between germline ends came to 10 bases. The CDR3 sequence is 14 residues long. The CDR3 spells CSVVARLAKNIQYF. The CDR3 DNA reads as TGCAGCGTTGTAGCTAGACTAGCCAAAAACATTCAGTACTTC.